Listed below are T cell receptor beta chains from one sample, sequenced in a study of cytomegalovirus exposure and HLA in healthy donors. Here immunoSEQ multiplex PCR was the method, and the copy in TCRdb shows in-frame clones only, minus some. The top ten hold about 7.5% of the sample, which has about 240,000 clones, approximately 81% seen once. Sequencing was carried out using PBMCs. The receptors originated from a woman aged 55-75 years in good health and CMV-seropositive. The CDR3 runs from the conserved cysteine through the conserved F or W. A D gene is named only where the DNA matches it firmly. A clone size is listed for some rows: how often the clone was seen (once, few, many), or a class if it is expanded.

abundance: .
j_gene: TRBJ2-7
v_gene: TRBV21-1
d_gene: .
CDR3nt: TGTGCCAGCCGCCCGCACGCTAGCGCCTTATACGAGCAGTACTTC
CDR3aa: CASRPHASALYEQYF

abundance: .
j_gene: TRBJ2-1
v_gene: TRBV6-1
d_gene: TRBD2
CDR3nt: TGTGCCAGCAGTGAAATCGGGACTAGCGCATCTGAGCAGTTCTTC
CDR3aa: CASSEIGTSASEQFF

abundance: .
j_gene: TRBJ2-1
v_gene: TRBV14
d_gene: TRBD2
CDR3nt: TGTGCCAGCAGCCGTGGGCTAGCGGGAGTATATGAGCAGTTCTTC
CDR3aa: CASSRGLAGVYEQFF

abundance: .
j_gene: TRBJ2-5
v_gene: TRBV5-1
d_gene: TRBD1
CDR3nt: TGCGCCAGCAGCTCGACAGGGCCGCCAGAGACCCAGTACTTC
CDR3aa: CASSSTGPPETQYF

abundance: .
j_gene: TRBJ2-1
v_gene: TRBV5-1
d_gene: TRBD1
CDR3nt: TGCGCCAGCAGCTTACAGGGGGCGTCCAGATTCAATGAGCAGTTCTTC
CDR3aa: CASSLQGASRFNEQFF

abundance: .
j_gene: TRBJ2-6
v_gene: TRBV19
d_gene: TRBD1
CDR3nt: TGTGCCAGTAGTCCGGGACAGGGGGCGTCTGGGGCCAACGTCCTGACTTTC
CDR3aa: CASSPGQGASGANVLTF

abundance: few
j_gene: TRBJ2-5
v_gene: TRBV18
d_gene: .
CDR3nt: TGTGCCAGCTCACTCGCCATGGGGGCAGGAGAGACCCAGTACTTC
CDR3aa: CASSLAMGAGETQYF

abundance: once
j_gene: TRBJ2-7
v_gene: TRBV5-6
d_gene: .
CDR3nt: TGTGCCAGCAGCCGGGGACATCGGTCCTACGAGCAGTACTTC
CDR3aa: CASSRGHRSYEQYF

abundance: .
j_gene: TRBJ1-1
v_gene: TRBV7-6
d_gene: .
CDR3nt: TGTGCCGGAAATAGGGGGTACACTGAAGCTTTCTTT
CDR3aa: CAGNRGYTEAFF

abundance: .
j_gene: TRBJ2-5
v_gene: TRBV7-9
d_gene: .
CDR3nt: TGTGCCAGCAGCTTGTTATCGACAGTCCAAGAGACCCAGTACTTC
CDR3aa: CASSLLSTVQETQYF

abundance: .
j_gene: TRBJ2-1
v_gene: TRBV11-2
d_gene: TRBD2
CDR3nt: TGTGCCAGCAGCCCGCAACTAGCGGGAGTCGGGGAGCAGTTCTTC
CDR3aa: CASSPQLAGVGEQFF

abundance: .
j_gene: TRBJ2-7
v_gene: TRBV5-1
d_gene: TRBD2
CDR3nt: TGCGCCAGCAGTCCCGGACTAGCGTCGAAATACGAGCAGTACTTC
CDR3aa: CASSPGLASKYEQYF

abundance: once
j_gene: TRBJ1-3
v_gene: TRBV7-2
d_gene: .
CDR3nt: TGTGCCAGCAGCTTAGCTAGCGTCTCTGGAAACACCATATATTTT
CDR3aa: CASSLASVSGNTIYF

abundance: .
j_gene: TRBJ2-1
v_gene: TRBV7-9
d_gene: .
CDR3nt: TGTTCCAGCAGCTTTATTCGGGAGTGGTCCTACAATGAGCAGTTCTTC
CDR3aa: CSSSFIREWSYNEQFF

abundance: .
j_gene: TRBJ2-7
v_gene: TRBV11-2
d_gene: .
CDR3nt: TGTGCCAGCAGCTCCACGACCAGGGGATACGAGCAGTACTTC
CDR3aa: CASSSTTRGYEQYF

abundance: .
j_gene: TRBJ2-7
v_gene: TRBV6-6
d_gene: TRBD1
CDR3nt: TGTGCCAGCAGTTACTCAGGGGGCGAGGGCTACGAGCAGTACTTC
CDR3aa: CASSYSGGEGYEQYF

abundance: once
j_gene: TRBJ1-1
v_gene: TRBV12-5
d_gene: .
CDR3nt: TGTGCTAGTGGTTTCTCAGGGCTGGAAGCTTTCTTT
CDR3aa: CASGFSGLEAFF

abundance: few
j_gene: TRBJ2-1
v_gene: TRBV30
d_gene: TRBD2
CDR3nt: TGTGCCTGGAGTGTGGGACTAGTCAATGAGCAGTTCTTC
CDR3aa: CAWSVGLVNEQFF

abundance: .
j_gene: TRBJ1-1
v_gene: TRBV23-1
d_gene: TRBD1
CDR3nt: TGCGCCAGCAGCCCTCCGCTGACAGGGGCCGAAGCTTTCTTT
CDR3aa: CASSPPLTGAEAFF

abundance: few
j_gene: TRBJ1-5
v_gene: TRBV4-1
d_gene: .
CDR3nt: TGCGCCAGCAGCCAAGGAGCCGCAGGGCCTCAAGGGGCCCAGCATTTT
CDR3aa: CASSQGAAGPQGAQHF

abundance: .
j_gene: TRBJ1-1
v_gene: TRBV29-1
d_gene: .
CDR3nt: TGCAGCGTTGGAGCTGGGCGGCGCGCGGGCACTGAAGCTTTCTTT
CDR3aa: CSVGAGRRAGTEAFF

abundance: few
j_gene: TRBJ2-7
v_gene: TRBV6-5
d_gene: .
CDR3nt: TGTGCCAGCAGTTACTCGCCAGAATCCGAGCAGTACTTC
CDR3aa: CASSYSPESEQYF

abundance: .
j_gene: TRBJ2-7
v_gene: TRBV5-1
d_gene: .
CDR3nt: TGCGCCAGCAGCTTGGTCCCGGCGGTGAGCTACGAGCAGTACTTC
CDR3aa: CASSLVPAVSYEQYF

abundance: .
j_gene: TRBJ2-6
v_gene: TRBV7-3
d_gene: .
CDR3nt: TGTGCCAGCAGCTCTAGGAGAGGGGGACCTAACTCTGGGGCCAACGTCCTGACTTTC
CDR3aa: CASSSRRGGPNSGANVLTF

abundance: .
j_gene: TRBJ2-2
v_gene: TRBV27
d_gene: .
CDR3nt: TGTGCCAGCAGTTTCTCCGGGGCCGGGGAGCTGTTTTTT
CDR3aa: CASSFSGAGELFF

abundance: .
j_gene: TRBJ2-1
v_gene: TRBV27
d_gene: .
CDR3nt: TGTGCCAGCAGTTTAATGAGCTCCTACAATGAGCAGTTCTTC
CDR3aa: CASSLMSSYNEQFF

abundance: .
j_gene: TRBJ2-3
v_gene: TRBV2
d_gene: TRBD1
CDR3nt: TGTGCCAGCAGTGACCCGGGACAGGGAGGAGATACGCAGTATTTT
CDR3aa: CASSDPGQGGDTQYF

abundance: .
j_gene: TRBJ1-4
v_gene: TRBV6-6
d_gene: TRBD1
CDR3nt: TGTGCCAGCAGTGGTAGGACAGGGAGGAGTGAAAAACTGTTTTTT
CDR3aa: CASSGRTGRSEKLFF

abundance: .
j_gene: TRBJ1-2
v_gene: TRBV5-1
d_gene: TRBD1
CDR3nt: TGCGCCAGCAGCTTGGGCCGGACAGGGGGTATTGGCTACACCTTC
CDR3aa: CASSLGRTGGIGYTF

abundance: once
j_gene: TRBJ1-1
v_gene: TRBV10-2
d_gene: .
CDR3nt: TGCGCCAGCAGGGACTGGAGGGTTCACGGGGCTGAAGCTTTCTTT
CDR3aa: CASRDWRVHGAEAFF

abundance: .
j_gene: TRBJ1-2
v_gene: TRBV6-5
d_gene: .
CDR3nt: TGTGCCAGCAGGAGAAGGGGCGGAAATGGCTACACCTTC
CDR3aa: CASRRRGGNGYTF

abundance: .
j_gene: TRBJ2-7
v_gene: TRBV5-1
d_gene: .
CDR3nt: TGCGCCAGCAGCCCGGACACAGCCTACGACGAGCAGTACTTC
CDR3aa: CASSPDTAYDEQYF

abundance: .
j_gene: TRBJ2-3
v_gene: TRBV9
d_gene: .
CDR3nt: TGTGCCAGCAGCGTAGTTTCGGGAAGGGGCACAGATACGCAGTATTTT
CDR3aa: CASSVVSGRGTDTQYF

abundance: .
j_gene: TRBJ2-4
v_gene: TRBV7-9
d_gene: TRBD2
CDR3nt: TGTGCCAGCAGCTTGCTGAGCGGGAGTTCCAAAAACATTCAGTACTTC
CDR3aa: CASSLLSGSSKNIQYF

abundance: .
j_gene: TRBJ2-7
v_gene: TRBV5-4
d_gene: TRBD2
CDR3nt: TGTGCCAGCAGCCCCGGGACTAGCCTCTACGAGCAGTACTTC
CDR3aa: CASSPGTSLYEQYF

abundance: .
j_gene: TRBJ2-6
v_gene: TRBV21-1
d_gene: .
CDR3nt: TGTGCCAGCAGCAAAGAGGATCTCCAGGGGGGGGCCAACGTCCTGACTTTC
CDR3aa: CASSKEDLQGGANVLTF

abundance: once
j_gene: TRBJ1-5
v_gene: TRBV5-6
d_gene: .
CDR3nt: TGTGCCAGCAGCTTCCAGAGCAATCAGCCCCAGCATTTT
CDR3aa: CASSFQSNQPQHF

abundance: .
j_gene: TRBJ1-1
v_gene: TRBV6-5
d_gene: .
CDR3nt: TGTGCCAGCAGTTACGGGGCGGTTAACACTGAAGCTTTCTTT
CDR3aa: CASSYGAVNTEAFF

abundance: .
j_gene: TRBJ1-2
v_gene: TRBV6-1
d_gene: .
CDR3nt: TGTGCCAGCAGTGAAATGGGGAGGCGGGATGGCTACACCTTC
CDR3aa: CASSEMGRRDGYTF

abundance: few
j_gene: TRBJ2-5
v_gene: TRBV29-1
d_gene: .
CDR3nt: TGCAGCGGTTCGGGTGTCCAAGAGACCCAGTACTTC
CDR3aa: CSGSGVQETQYF

abundance: .
j_gene: TRBJ1-1
v_gene: TRBV6-1
d_gene: .
CDR3nt: TGTGCCAGCAGTGAAGGGTTGGGGGCGATGAACACTGAAGCTTTCTTT
CDR3aa: CASSEGLGAMNTEAFF

abundance: .
j_gene: TRBJ2-5
v_gene: TRBV5-1
d_gene: TRBD2
CDR3nt: TGCGCCAGCAGCTCGAGCGGGGGAGGTCGAGAGACCCAGTACTTC
CDR3aa: CASSSSGGGRETQYF

abundance: once
j_gene: TRBJ2-7
v_gene: TRBV10-2
d_gene: .
CDR3nt: TGCGCCAGCAGTGAGGGAGGGCCCTACGAGCAGTACTTC
CDR3aa: CASSEGGPYEQYF

abundance: .
j_gene: TRBJ2-3
v_gene: TRBV27
d_gene: .
CDR3nt: TGTGCCAGCAGTACCCCCCTAACCACCGATACGCAGTATTTT
CDR3aa: CASSTPLTTDTQYF

abundance: .
j_gene: TRBJ1-5
v_gene: TRBV9
d_gene: .
CDR3nt: TGTGCCAGCGGGTCGGGGGGTAGCAATCAGCCCCAGCATTTT
CDR3aa: CASGSGGSNQPQHF

abundance: .
j_gene: TRBJ1-2
v_gene: TRBV5-1
d_gene: .
CDR3nt: TGCGCCAGCAGCCATGGGGAGCGCTATGGCTACACCTTC
CDR3aa: CASSHGERYGYTF

abundance: .
j_gene: TRBJ2-1
v_gene: TRBV6-5
d_gene: .
CDR3nt: TGTGCCAGCAGTTACAGGGGCAATGAGCAGTTCTTC
CDR3aa: CASSYRGNEQFF

abundance: .
j_gene: TRBJ2-5
v_gene: TRBV5-1
d_gene: .
CDR3nt: TGCGCCAGCAGCTTGCCGACAGTTAGTGAGACCCAGTACTTC
CDR3aa: CASSLPTVSETQYF

abundance: .
j_gene: TRBJ1-5
v_gene: TRBV19
d_gene: .
CDR3nt: TGTGCCAGTAGTCTGGGTGACCTGGGCTTTAATCAGCCCCAGCATTTT
CDR3aa: CASSLGDLGFNQPQHF

abundance: .
j_gene: TRBJ2-5
v_gene: TRBV11-2
d_gene: TRBD2
CDR3nt: TGTGCCAGCAGCTACGGGAGGGTCCAAGAGACCCAGTACTTC
CDR3aa: CASSYGRVQETQYF